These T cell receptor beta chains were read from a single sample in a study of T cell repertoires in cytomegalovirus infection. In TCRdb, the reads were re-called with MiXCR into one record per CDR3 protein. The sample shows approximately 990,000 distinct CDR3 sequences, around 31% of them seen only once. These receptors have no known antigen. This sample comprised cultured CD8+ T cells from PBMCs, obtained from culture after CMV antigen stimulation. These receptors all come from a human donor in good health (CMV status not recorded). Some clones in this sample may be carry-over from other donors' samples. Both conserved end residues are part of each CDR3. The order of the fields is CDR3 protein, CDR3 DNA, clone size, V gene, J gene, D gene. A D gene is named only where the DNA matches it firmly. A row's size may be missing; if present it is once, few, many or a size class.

CDR3aa: CASSQARDVPNYGYTF
CDR3nt: TGCGCCAGCAGCCAAGCTCGGGACGTGCCTAACTATGGCTACACCTTC
abundance: few
v_gene: TRBV4-1
j_gene: TRBJ1-2
d_gene: -

CDR3aa: CASSEGGRSQPQHF
CDR3nt: TGTGCCAGCAGTGAGGGGGGGCGAAGTCAGCCCCAGCATTTT
abundance: -
v_gene: TRBV6-1
j_gene: TRBJ1-5
d_gene: -

CDR3aa: CASSPGDRASGNTIYF
CDR3nt: TGTGCCAGCAGCCCGGGGGACAGGGCATCTGGAAACACCATATATTTT
abundance: many
v_gene: TRBV7-6
j_gene: TRBJ1-3
d_gene: TRBD1

CDR3aa: CASSHPTDTQYF
CDR3nt: TGTGCCAGCAGCCACCCCACAGATACGCAGTATTTT
abundance: many
v_gene: TRBV7-2
j_gene: TRBJ2-3
d_gene: -

CDR3aa: CASTGQDSGELFF
CDR3nt: TGTGCCAGCACCGGACAAGATTCTGGGGAGCTGTTTTTT
abundance: -
v_gene: TRBV27
j_gene: TRBJ2-2
d_gene: -

CDR3aa: CATSDPDSDQPQHF
CDR3nt: TGTGCCACGAGTGATCCGGACAGCGATCAGCCCCAGCATTTT
abundance: -
v_gene: TRBV24-1
j_gene: TRBJ1-5
d_gene: -

CDR3aa: CASGSHQETQYF
CDR3nt: TGTGCCAGCGGATCCCATCAAGAGACCCAGTACTTC
abundance: few
v_gene: TRBV27
j_gene: TRBJ2-5
d_gene: -

CDR3aa: CASSRTGGGYEQYF
CDR3nt: TGTGCCAGCAGCCGGACAGGGGGCGGCTACGAGCAGTACTTC
abundance: few
v_gene: TRBV5-4
j_gene: TRBJ2-7
d_gene: TRBD1

CDR3aa: CASSYSSDRGIRDGYTF
CDR3nt: TGTGCCAGCAGTTACTCATCGGACAGGGGTATCAGAGATGGCTACACCTTC
abundance: few
v_gene: TRBV6-6
j_gene: TRBJ1-2
d_gene: TRBD1

CDR3aa: CSVGTVGPYEQYF
CDR3nt: TGCAGCGTTGGGACAGTCGGCCCCTACGAGCAGTACTTC
abundance: -
v_gene: TRBV29-1
j_gene: TRBJ2-7
d_gene: -

CDR3aa: CASSYSGQDAEQFF
CDR3nt: TGTGCCAGCAGTTACTCCGGACAGGACGCTGAGCAGTTCTTC
abundance: -
v_gene: TRBV6-5
j_gene: TRBJ2-1
d_gene: TRBD1

CDR3aa: CASSPSSAGEETQYF
CDR3nt: TGTGCCAGCAGCCCTTCATCAGCGGGGGAGGAGACCCAGTACTTC
abundance: many
v_gene: TRBV7-2
j_gene: TRBJ2-5
d_gene: TRBD2

CDR3aa: CSARGAGSYEQYF
CDR3nt: TGCAGTGCTAGGGGGGCGGGATCCTACGAGCAGTACTTC
abundance: -
v_gene: TRBV20-1
j_gene: TRBJ2-7
d_gene: -

CDR3aa: CASSGRGGGPQYF
CDR3nt: TGTGCCAGCAGCGGTCGGGGAGGGGGGCCCCAGTACTTC
abundance: few
v_gene: TRBV7-9
j_gene: TRBJ2-5
d_gene: -

CDR3aa: CASSWRTSLEKLFF
CDR3nt: TGTGCCAGCAGTTGGCGGACTTCGCTAGAAAAACTGTTTTTT
abundance: many
v_gene: TRBV12-3/TRBV12-4
j_gene: TRBJ1-4
d_gene: -

CDR3aa: CASSNKPRDTQYF
CDR3nt: TGTGCCAGCAGTAATAAACCTCGAGATACGCAGTATTTT
abundance: -
v_gene: TRBV7-9
j_gene: TRBJ2-3
d_gene: -

CDR3aa: CASTMGTNEQFF
CDR3nt: TGTGCCAGTACCATGGGCACAAATGAGCAGTTCTTC
abundance: -
v_gene: TRBV19
j_gene: TRBJ2-1
d_gene: -

CDR3aa: CATRFGTSGGHLYNEQFF
CDR3nt: TGTGCCACCCGATTTGGGACTAGCGGGGGCCACCTCTACAATGAGCAGTTCTTC
abundance: many
v_gene: TRBV10-3
j_gene: TRBJ2-1
d_gene: TRBD2

CDR3aa: CASRQGHGANVLTF
CDR3nt: TGTGCCAGCAGACAGGGTCATGGGGCCAACGTCCTGACTTTC
abundance: few
v_gene: TRBV6-2/TRBV6-3
j_gene: TRBJ2-6
d_gene: -

CDR3aa: CASSHSLVGNTEAFF
CDR3nt: TGTGCCAGCAGCCACTCCTTGGTTGGGAACACTGAAGCTTTCTTT
abundance: few
v_gene: TRBV14
j_gene: TRBJ1-1
d_gene: -

CDR3aa: CASSLWQTGELFF
CDR3nt: TGTGCCAGCAGTCTATGGCAGACCGGGGAGCTGTTTTTT
abundance: few
v_gene: TRBV6-2/TRBV6-3
j_gene: TRBJ2-2
d_gene: -

CDR3aa: CAISESKLGTGGAGANVLTF
CDR3nt: TGTGCCATCAGTGAGTCGAAATTAGGGACAGGGGGCGCGGGGGCCAACGTCCTGACTTTC
abundance: few
v_gene: TRBV10-3
j_gene: TRBJ2-6
d_gene: TRBD1

CDR3aa: CASSYSSDQPQHF
CDR3nt: TGTGCCAGCAGTTATAGCAGCGATCAGCCCCAGCATTTT
abundance: many
v_gene: TRBV6-5
j_gene: TRBJ1-5
d_gene: -

CDR3aa: CASSQTRLAGGPGTDTQYF
CDR3nt: TGTGCCAGCAGCCAGACAAGACTAGCGGGGGGGCCGGGCACAGATACGCAGTATTTT
abundance: -
v_gene: TRBV3-1
j_gene: TRBJ2-3
d_gene: TRBD2

CDR3aa: CASSLKLERRQFF
CDR3nt: TGTGCCAGCAGCCTCAAGCTGGAGCGGCGGCAGTTCTTC
abundance: few
v_gene: TRBV11-2
j_gene: TRBJ2-1
d_gene: -

CDR3aa: CASSYGSGAFSGANVLTF
CDR3nt: TGTGCCAGCAGTTACGGGAGCGGGGCCTTCTCTGGGGCCAACGTCCTGACTTTC
abundance: few
v_gene: TRBV6-5
j_gene: TRBJ2-6
d_gene: TRBD2

CDR3aa: CASSQDLRGNEQFF
CDR3nt: TGTGCCAGCAGCCAAGATCTCCGGGGCAATGAGCAGTTCTTC
abundance: once
v_gene: TRBV3-1
j_gene: TRBJ2-1
d_gene: -

CDR3aa: CASRRGMYNEQFF
CDR3nt: TGTGCCAGCAGGCGGGGGATGTACAATGAGCAGTTCTTC
abundance: -
v_gene: TRBV7-9
j_gene: TRBJ2-1
d_gene: TRBD2

CDR3aa: CASSEVAGSRGDTQYF
CDR3nt: TGTGCCAGCAGTGAGGTAGCGGGGAGCCGAGGAGATACGCAGTATTTT
abundance: -
v_gene: TRBV6-4
j_gene: TRBJ2-3
d_gene: TRBD2

CDR3aa: CAIWTGGTGELFF
CDR3nt: TGTGCCATTTGGACAGGTGGGACCGGGGAGCTGTTTTTT
abundance: -
v_gene: TRBV10-3
j_gene: TRBJ2-2
d_gene: TRBD1

CDR3aa: CASSRRQDSYNEQFF
CDR3nt: TGTGCCAGCAGCCGCCGACAGGACTCCTACAATGAGCAGTTCTTC
abundance: -
v_gene: TRBV5-4
j_gene: TRBJ2-1
d_gene: -

CDR3aa: CATSDYGMAGGTGELFF
CDR3nt: TGTGCCACCAGTGATTATGGGATGGCAGGGGGCACCGGGGAGCTGTTTTTT
abundance: -
v_gene: TRBV24-1
j_gene: TRBJ2-2
d_gene: TRBD1

CDR3aa: CSVMGQGARNTGELFF
CDR3nt: TGCAGCGTGATGGGACAGGGGGCGCGGAACACCGGGGAGCTGTTTTTT
abundance: -
v_gene: TRBV29-1
j_gene: TRBJ2-2
d_gene: TRBD1

CDR3aa: CASSYPFNEQFF
CDR3nt: TGTGCCAGCAGTTACCCCTTCAATGAGCAGTTCTTC
abundance: few
v_gene: TRBV6-5
j_gene: TRBJ2-1
d_gene: -

CDR3aa: CASSLWGELTDEQYF
CDR3nt: TGTGCCAGCAGTCTGTGGGGGGAACTTACGGACGAGCAGTACTTC
abundance: once
v_gene: TRBV7-6
j_gene: TRBJ2-7
d_gene: -

CDR3aa: CASSTGAGRTYNEQFF
CDR3nt: TGTGCCAGCAGCACCGGAGCGGGGCGAACCTACAATGAGCAGTTCTTC
abundance: many
v_gene: TRBV7-3
j_gene: TRBJ2-1
d_gene: TRBD2

CDR3aa: CASRSYNEQFF
CDR3nt: TGTGCCAGCCGGTCCTACAATGAGCAGTTCTTC
abundance: many
v_gene: TRBV7-9
j_gene: TRBJ2-1
d_gene: -

CDR3aa: CASSPTVGVADNEQFF
CDR3nt: TGCGCCAGCAGCCCCACAGTCGGAGTGGCCGACAATGAGCAGTTCTTC
abundance: -
v_gene: TRBV4-1
j_gene: TRBJ2-1
d_gene: -

CDR3aa: CASSQRQGFPYNEQFF
CDR3nt: TGTGCCAGCAGTCAGAGACAGGGCTTCCCCTACAATGAGCAGTTCTTC
abundance: -
v_gene: TRBV6-5
j_gene: TRBJ2-1
d_gene: TRBD1

CDR3aa: CATKGQAGGPAQETQYF
CDR3nt: TGTGCCACCAAAGGTCAAGCGGGGGGCCCTGCGCAGGAGACCCAGTACTTC
abundance: few
v_gene: TRBV27
j_gene: TRBJ2-5
d_gene: TRBD2

CDR3aa: CASKPPSEEAFF
CDR3nt: TGTGCCAGCAAGCCACCCAGTGAGGAAGCTTTCTTT
abundance: few
v_gene: TRBV7-9
j_gene: TRBJ1-1
d_gene: -

CDR3aa: CASSLLAGALQETQYF
CDR3nt: TGTGCCAGCAGCTTACTGGCGGGGGCTCTTCAAGAGACCCAGTACTTC
abundance: few
v_gene: TRBV7-9
j_gene: TRBJ2-5
d_gene: -

CDR3aa: CASSDEGPGPSNEQFF
CDR3nt: TGTGCTAGCAGCGACGAGGGACCGGGGCCGAGTAATGAGCAGTTCTTC
abundance: -
v_gene: TRBV7-6
j_gene: TRBJ2-1
d_gene: -

CDR3aa: CASSLAGGRGQYF
CDR3nt: TGTGCCAGTAGTCTAGCGGGGGGGCGTGGGCAGTATTTT
abundance: -
v_gene: TRBV19
j_gene: TRBJ2-3
d_gene: TRBD2

CDR3aa: CASSDGYNEQFF
CDR3nt: TGTGCCAGCAGTGACGGGTACAATGAGCAGTTCTTC
abundance: few
v_gene: TRBV11-2
j_gene: TRBJ2-1
d_gene: -

CDR3aa: CASSLSTGEQYF
CDR3nt: TGTGCCAGCAGTTTATCAACGGGCGAGCAGTACTTC
abundance: few
v_gene: TRBV27
j_gene: TRBJ2-7
d_gene: -